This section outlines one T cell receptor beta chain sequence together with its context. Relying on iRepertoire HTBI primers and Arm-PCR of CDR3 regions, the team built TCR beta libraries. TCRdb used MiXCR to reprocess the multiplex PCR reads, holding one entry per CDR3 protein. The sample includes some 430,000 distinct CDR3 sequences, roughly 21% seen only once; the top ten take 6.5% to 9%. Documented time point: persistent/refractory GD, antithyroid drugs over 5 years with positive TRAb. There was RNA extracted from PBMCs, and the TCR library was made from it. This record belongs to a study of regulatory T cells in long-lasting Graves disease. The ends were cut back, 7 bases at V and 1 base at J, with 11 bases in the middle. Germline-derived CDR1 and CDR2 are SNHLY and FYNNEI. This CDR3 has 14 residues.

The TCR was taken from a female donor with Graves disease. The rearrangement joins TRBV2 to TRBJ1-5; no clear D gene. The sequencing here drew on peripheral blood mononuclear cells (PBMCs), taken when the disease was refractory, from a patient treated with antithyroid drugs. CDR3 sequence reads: CASTLTMSNQPQHF. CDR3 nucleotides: TGTGCCAGCACCCTCACTATGAGCAATCAGCCCCAGCATTTT.